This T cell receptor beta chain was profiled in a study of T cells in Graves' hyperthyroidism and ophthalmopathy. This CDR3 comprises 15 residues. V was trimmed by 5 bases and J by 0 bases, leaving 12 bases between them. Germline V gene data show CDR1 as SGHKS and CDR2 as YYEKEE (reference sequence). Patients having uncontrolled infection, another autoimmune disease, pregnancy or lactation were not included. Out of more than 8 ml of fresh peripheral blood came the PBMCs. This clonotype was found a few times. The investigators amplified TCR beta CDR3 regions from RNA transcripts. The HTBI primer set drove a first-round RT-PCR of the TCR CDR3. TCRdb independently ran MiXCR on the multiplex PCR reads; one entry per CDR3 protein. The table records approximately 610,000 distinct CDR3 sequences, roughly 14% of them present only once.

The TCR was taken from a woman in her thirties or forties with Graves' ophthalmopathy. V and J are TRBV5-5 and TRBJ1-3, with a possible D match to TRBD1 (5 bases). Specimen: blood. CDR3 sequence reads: CASSRGPISGNTIYF. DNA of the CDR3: TGTGCCAGCAGTAGGGGACCGATCTCTGGAAACACCATATATTTT.